One sample yielded the 21 T cell receptor beta chains listed below, sequenced in a study of T-cell reconstitution after alpha-beta-depleted transplantation in children. Molecular barcoding with unique molecular identifiers was used for the TCRbeta library. One entry per CDR3 protein, called by TCRdb with MiXCR from the PCR reads. The sample includes some 490,000 distinct CDR3 sequences, around 12% of them seen just once. The source material was PBMCs from the stem cell graft donor, sampled from the stem cell graft. Source of these receptors: a human donor who donated a stem cell graft to a child with combined immunodeficiency.

This clonotype was picked up a small number of times. The genes are TRBV24-1 and TRBJ2-6; no definite D call. Germline V CDR1 and CDR2: KGHDR, SFDVKD. Trimming removed 9 bases at V and 1 base at J, with 3 bases between. This CDR3 has 12 amino acids. CDR3 sequence reads: CATESGANVLTF. CDR3 sequence (DNA): TGTGCCACCGAGTCTGGGGCCAACGTCCTGACTTTC.

V gene TRBV12-3 or TRBV12-4 combines with J gene TRBJ2-7, with no clear D. The CDR3 is 11 amino acids. Trimming took 7 bases from V and 6 from J, leaving 10 bases between them. The CDR3 nucleotides are TGTGCCAGCACCACCGGAGCCGAGCAGTACTTC. Translation: CASTTGAEQYF.

This clonotype was counted a few times. V usage is TRBV25-1 and J usage is TRBJ2-7; 10 nucleotides line up with TRBD1. Germline trimming cut 2 bases from V and 5 bases from J; bases unmatched to any gene: 3. The CDR3 runs 14 residues. CDR1 is MGHDK, CDR2 SYGVNS, per germline. CDR3 in DNA: TGTGCCAGCAGTGAAGGGGGGACAGGGGACGAGCAGTACTTC. This translates into CASSEGGTGDEQYF.

The V call is TRBV7-9, the J call TRBJ1-6; D is unresolved. Germline values: CDR1 SEHNR, CDR2 FQNEAQ (reference sequence). This CDR3 comprises 14 residues. Between the trimmed V and J ends, which lost 6 bases and 4 bases, there was a span of 10 bases. The CDR3 DNA is TGTGCCAGCAGTCACGTCCAGTATAATTCACCCCTCCACTTT. It codes for CASSHVQYNSPLHF. Variable domain in full (rest from reference TRBV7-9 and TRBJ1-6): DTGVSQNPRHKITKRGQNVTFRCDPISEHNRLYWYRQTLGQGPEFLTYFQNEAQLEKSRLLSDRFSAERPKGSFSTLEIQRTEQGDSAMYLCASSHVQYNSPLHFGNGTRLTVT.

J is TRBJ2-1 and V is TRBV20-1; 12 bases are shared with TRBD2. Germline V gene lookup returns CDR1 DFQATT and CDR2 SNEGSKA (reference sequence). The V gene end was trimmed by 0 bases and the J gene end by 9 bases; junction bases not matched to a gene: 6. The CDR3 loop spans 15 amino acids. CDR3 protein: CSARDSGTSGPEQFF. In nucleotides, the CDR3 is TGCAGTGCTAGAGATTCCGGGACTAGCGGGCCTGAGCAGTTCTTC.

This clonotype appeared a few times. The chain couples TRBV5-5 to TRBJ2-7; D remains unclear. The germline V gene encodes CDR1 SGHKS and CDR2 YYEKEE (reference sequence). This CDR3 comprises 13 residues. V was cut by 0 bases and J by 4 bases, with 8 bases left in between. The CDR3 loop is CASSLAIGYEQYF. For the CDR3, the DNA is TGTGCCAGCAGCTTGGCTATAGGATACGAGCAGTACTTC. Complete variable domain (other parts from reference TRBV5-5 and TRBJ2-7): DAGVTQSPTHLIKTRGQQVTLRCSPISGHKSVSWYQQVLGQGPQFIFQYYEKEERGRGNFPDRFSARQFPNYSSELNVNALLLGDSALYLCASSLAIGYEQYFGPGTRLTVT.

Comment on this clonotype: A much larger clone lies one base from this, so it may be a read error. The J gene is TRBJ2-1, the V gene TRBV20-1; D perhaps matches TRBD1 (8 bases). The CDR3 sequence is 15 residues long. The germline V gene encodes CDR1 DFQATT and CDR2 SNEGSKA (reference sequence). For the CDR3, the DNA is TGCTGTGCTAGGGGAACAGGGGGGGTGTGGGGTGAGCAGTTCTTC. Amino acid sequence: CCARGTGGVWGEQFF.

This clonotype was recorded many times. The chain links TRBV5-5 to TRBJ2-1; TRBD2 agrees at 10 bases. V lost 4 bases and J lost 4; bases outside the gene matches: 5. Germline lookup yields CDR1 SGHKS and CDR2 YYEKEE (reference sequence). The CDR3 loop spans 15 amino acids. The CDR3 reads CASSRSGGEYNEQFF. The CDR3 DNA reads TGTGCCAGCAGCCGGAGCGGGGGGGAGTACAATGAGCAGTTCTTC.

This clonotype showed up just a few times. The chain uses TRBV2 and TRBJ2-7, with 15 nucleotides matching TRBD2. This CDR3 has 19 amino acids. CDR1 and CDR2 (germline): SNHLY, FYNNEI. V was clipped by 4 bases and J by 0 bases; unmatched bases: 10. CDR3 protein: CASSAPPGTSGGSSYEQYF. As DNA, the CDR3 is TGTGCCAGCAGTGCGCCCCCGGGGACTAGCGGGGGGAGCTCCTACGAGCAGTACTTC.

This chain connects TRBV12-3 or TRBV12-4 to TRBJ2-5; 9 nucleotides line up with TRBD2. The V segment lost 1 base and the J segment 4 bases; nucleotides outside the gene matches: 4. The CDR3 extends over 15 amino acids. CDR3 DNA: TGTGCCAGCAGTTTAGTAGCGGGAGTTGGAGAGACCCAGTACTTC. Its translation: CASSLVAGVGETQYF.

The chain has TRBV5-1 and TRBJ2-7; 15 bases agree with TRBD2. V lost 4 bases, J lost 4 bases, and 9 bases stayed unmatched. Germline V gene lookup returns CDR1 SGHRS and CDR2 YFSETQ. CDR3 length: 17 residues. CDR3 residues: CASSVGTSGGKPYEQYF. The DNA of the CDR3 is TGCGCCAGCAGCGTCGGGACTAGCGGGGGGAAACCATACGAGCAGTACTTC.

A few counts support this clonotype. This chain uses TRBV7-9 with TRBJ2-1; 7 bases align to TRBD2. Germline CDR1 and CDR2: SEHNR and FQNEAQ (reference sequence). CDR3 length: 17 amino acids. The V segment lost 4 bases and the J segment 7 bases; nucleotides outside the gene matches: 16. In DNA, the CDR3 is TGTGCCAGCAGCTCCGACGGCTCCGCGGGGGTCGGAAATGAGCAGTTCTTC. Protein product: CASSSDGSAGVGNEQFF.

This clonotype was detected a few times. The rearrangement joins TRBV20-1 to TRBJ2-1, with D possibly being TRBD2 (5 bases). CDR1 and CDR2 (germline): DFQATT, SNEGSKA (reference sequence). There are 12 residues in the CDR3. The V gene lost 5 bases and the J gene lost 1 base, with 6 bases spanning the gap. CDR3 region: CSAGGSYNEQFF. CDR3 bases: TGCAGTGCTGGAGGTTCCTACAATGAGCAGTTCTTC.

The V and J genes are TRBV10-3 and TRBJ2-1, with D perhaps matching TRBD2 (5 bases). There are 12 residues in the CDR3. Trimming stripped 3 bases from V and 6 bases from J, with 6 bases between. CDR1 and CDR2 from the germline V gene are ENHRY and SYGVKD. CDR3 nucleotides: TGTGCCATCAGTGAAGAGGGCAATGAGCAGTTCTTC. Amino acid sequence: CAISEEGNEQFF.

The chain is built from TRBV5-1 and TRBJ2-7; weak D call: TRBD1 (5 bases). CDR3 length: 14 residues. Germline CDR1 and CDR2: SGHRS and YFSETQ. Trimming took 3 bases from V and 3 from J, leaving 13 bases between them. The DNA for the CDR3 is TGCGCCAGCAGCTCACAGACAGTGGGCTACGAGCAGTACTTC. Amino acid sequence: CASSSQTVGYEQYF.

V gene TRBV5-6 combines with J gene TRBJ1-2; no clear D gene. Germline assignment: CDR1 SGHDT and CDR2 YYEEEE. Between the trimmed V and J ends, which lost 1 base and 2 bases, there was a span of 18 bases. This CDR3 region has 17 residues. For the CDR3, the DNA is TGTGCCAGCAGCTTGTCTCCGTGGCGGGGAGGAAACTATGGCTACACCTTC. Amino acids: CASSLSPWRGGNYGYTF.

This clonotype was recorded at least ten times. This chain joins TRBV19 and TRBJ2-3, with 9 nucleotides matching TRBD1. Per germline, CDR1 LNHDA and CDR2 SQIVND (reference sequence). After removal of 8 bases from V and 5 bases from J, the junction contained 11 bases not matched to a gene. The CDR3 extends over 15 amino acids. This CDR3 is CASSPSTGGIDTQYF. The CDR3 coding sequence is TGTGCCAGTTCCCCATCCACAGGGGGCATAGATACGCAGTATTTT.

This CDR3 is CASSVGILSTEAFF. In nucleotides, the CDR3 is TGTGCCAGCAGCGTAGGAATTCTGAGTACTGAAGCTTTCTTT. The rearrangement uses TRBV9 and TRBJ1-1; the D is unclear. Germline CDR1 and CDR2: SGDLS and YYNGEE. The CDR3 consists of 14 residues. The germline V and J ends were trimmed by 0 bases and 5 bases, with 11 bases remaining between them.

In its sample, this clonotype was seen many times. The chain carries TRBV12-3 or TRBV12-4 and TRBJ2-3; TRBD1 matches at 7 bases. CDR3 length: 14 residues. The V and J ends lost 6 bases and 3 bases, in that order; junction bases with no gene match: 6. The CDR3 loop reads CASSSTGPTDTQYF. The CDR3 coding sequence is TGTGCCAGCAGCTCGACAGGGCCTACAGATACGCAGTATTTT.

Only a few counts were recorded for this clonotype. In DNA form, the CDR3 reads TGTGCCAGCAGCCCACCCAACACACTCGAGCAGTACTTC. Translating gives CASSPPNTLEQYF. This sequence joins TRBV12-3 or TRBV12-4 and TRBJ2-7; the D is unclear. Trimming took 6 bases from V and 6 from J, leaving 15 bases between them. This CDR3 spans 13 amino acids.

Many counts were recorded for this clonotype. The chain recombines TRBV6-1 with TRBJ2-2, with 9 bases that match TRBD2. The CDR3 covers 15 residues. The V gene's germline CDR1 is MNHNS and CDR2 SASEGT. V trimming: 6 bases; J trimming: 1 base; junction bases outside the gene matches: 3. In nucleotides, the CDR3 is TGTGCCAGCAGACAAGCGGGGGGGAACACCGGGGAGCTGTTTTTT. Translation gives CASRQAGGNTGELFF.